The 26 T cell receptor beta chains given below trace back to one sample, sequenced in a study of Ad26.COV2.S vaccination and SARS-CoV-2 variants. The data were produced by immunoSEQ multiplex PCR, yet TCRdb's version contains in-frame clones alone and is incomplete. This table has fewer than 400,000 clones, 70% to 90% appearing once. Treatment reported: about 20 received Ad26.COV2.S at low or high dose, single or two shots; 5 received placebo; per-sample allocation not given. Sample collection was performed on day 63 after the first vaccine or placebo injection. The sequencing here drew on peripheral blood, taken in a trial of Ad26.COV2.S vaccine versus placebo. Every receptor here comes from a person aged 18 to 65 who received the Ad26.COV2.S COVID-19 vaccine or a placebo.

The chain links TRBV5-4 to TRBJ2-2, with D possibly TRBD1 on 6 matching bases. Germline V gene lookup returns CDR1 SGHNT and CDR2 YYREEE (reference sequence). The V end was cut by 0 bases, the J end by 5 bases, with 11 bases between. The CDR3 is made up of 15 amino acids. The CDR3 coding sequence is TGTGCCAGCAGCTTGGACAGGGTACAAACCGGGGAGCTGTTTTTT. Protein: CASSLDRVQTGELFF.

This chain connects TRBV9 to TRBJ1-6; 9 positions agree with TRBD1. CDR1 and CDR2 (germline): SGDLS, YYNGEE. V gave up 3 bases and J gave up 5 bases; unmatched junction bases: 0. The CDR3 has 14 residues. CDR3 residues: CASSGDRDNSPLHF. As DNA, the CDR3 is TGTGCCAGCAGCGGGGACAGGGATAATTCACCCCTCCACTTT.

In its sample, this clone was seen many times. DNA for the CDR3: TGTGCCAGCAGCGAGAGGGGGGTTCGGCTGGATACGCAGTATTTT. It translates to CASSERGVRLDTQYF. The chain combines TRBV9 with TRBJ2-3; D possibly matches TRBD1 or TRBD2 (6 bases each). This CDR3 is built from 15 residues. Trimming pared 3 bases from V and 6 bases from J, leaving 17 bases between. CDR1 and CDR2 (germline): SGDLS, YYNGEE.

The chain has TRBV21-1 and TRBJ1-2; the tabulated D call, TRBD1, remains unverified against the DNA. TRBV21-1 is shown as a pseudogene. The CDR3 spans 18 residues. The CDR3 protein is CASSKAGRDRDVKYGYTF. The DNA of the CDR3 is TGTGCCAGCAGCAAAGCGGGTAGGGACAGGGATGTAAAATATGGCTACACCTTC.

This clone was seen just once. This chain uses TRBV19 with TRBJ2-7, with a tentative D call TRBD1 (5 bases). With 1 base removed from V and 1 base from J, the gap between germline ends came to 11 bases. There are 15 residues in the CDR3. In germline, CDR1 is LNHDA, CDR2 SQIVND (reference sequence). The CDR3 nucleotides are TGTGCCAGTAGTATAGGGGGCAGTAAGTCCTACGAGCAGTACTTC. It encodes CASSIGGSKSYEQYF.

This chain uses TRBV29-1 with TRBJ1-2, with a weak D call TRBD1 (5 bases). Germline-derived CDR1 and CDR2 are SQVTM and ANQGSEA. V was clipped by 4 bases and J by 2 bases, with 14 bases between them. The CDR3 is 14 residues long. Here the CDR3 reads CSVVTGGWNYGYTF. The CDR3 DNA reads TGCAGCGTTGTCACGGGGGGATGGAACTATGGCTACACCTTC.

The chain recombines TRBV10-3 with TRBJ1-2; D unclear. The CDR3 has 12 amino acids. Germline assignment: CDR1 ENHRY and CDR2 SYGVKD. V lost 2 bases to trimming and J lost 9 bases, with 10 bases between them. Written as DNA, the CDR3 is TGTGCCATCAGTGAGAGCCAAGTGAGCTACACCTTC. Its protein product is CAISESQVSYTF.

The chain combines TRBV19 with TRBJ1-1, with D unclear. CDR1 LNHDA and CDR2 SQIVND come from the germline V gene (reference sequence). The CDR3 has 14 residues. The germline V and J ends were trimmed by 3 bases and 1 base, with 9 bases remaining between them. CDR3 in amino acids: CASSIREENTEAFF. In DNA, the CDR3 is TGTGCCAGTAGTATTCGGGAGGAGAACACTGAAGCTTTCTTT. The full variable domain, with the rest looked up from reference TRBV19 and TRBJ1-1, is DGGITQSPKYLFRKEGQNVTLSCEQNLNHDAMYWYRQDPGQGLRLIYYSQIVNDFQKGDIAEGYSVSREKKESFPLTVTSAQKNPTAFYLCASSIREENTEAFFGQGTRLTVV.

The table lists this clone with a few counts. J is TRBJ1-1 and V is TRBV4-1; D uncertain. The CDR3 loop spans 13 amino acids. The ends were cut back, 0 bases at V and 5 bases at J, with 7 bases in the middle. CDR1 and CDR2 (germline): MGHRA, YSYEKL. The CDR3 DNA follows: TGCGCCAGCAGCCAAGACCCGAGAACTGAAGCTTTCTTT. Residues: CASSQDPRTEAFF.

This clone was detected once. The rearrangement uses TRBV27 and TRBJ1-6, with 8 positions matching TRBD1. The CDR3 has 16 amino acids. V gave up 5 bases and J gave up 3 bases; unmatched junction bases: 6. From germline, CDR1 is MNHEY and CDR2 SMNVEV (reference sequence). The chain's CDR3 is CASSPFGTGYNSPLHF. In DNA form, the CDR3 reads TGTGCCAGCAGTCCCTTCGGGACAGGCTATAATTCACCCCTCCACTTT.

The chain uses TRBV5-1 and TRBJ2-1; 7 positions match TRBD2. The J segment lost 5 bases and the V segment lost 1 base, leaving 9 bases of the junction unmatched. The V gene's germline CDR1 is SGHRS and CDR2 YFSETQ. The CDR3 runs to 16 residues. The CDR3, as DNA: TGCGCCAGCAGCTTGAGACCCAGACTAGCCAACAATGAGCAGTTCTTC. Translated: CASSLRPRLANNEQFF.

V and J are TRBV27 and TRBJ1-1, with D unclear. Trimming cost V 3 bases and J 3 bases, with 8 bases left between them. The CDR3 covers 13 residues. Germline V gene sequence: CDR1 MNHEY, CDR2 SMNVEV (reference sequence). The CDR3 sequence is CASSFRVDTEAFF. The CDR3 bases are TGTGCCAGCAGTTTCCGGGTGGACACTGAAGCTTTCTTT.

This chain joins TRBV2 and TRBJ1-1, with TRBD1 matching over 8 bases. The V segment lost 9 bases and the J segment 1 base; nucleotides outside the gene matches: 7. This CDR3 has 14 residues. CDR1 and CDR2 (germline): SNHLY, FYNNEI. The CDR3 protein is CASRRTGSNTEAFF. The DNA for the CDR3 is TGTGCCAGTCGACGGACAGGGTCGAACACTGAAGCTTTCTTT.

V gene TRBV18 combines with J gene TRBJ2-3, with a weak D call TRBD1 (6 bases). Germline V CDR1 and CDR2: KGHSH, LQKENI. Deletions cut 8 bases from V and 2 bases from J, with 20 bases between. The CDR3 consists of 16 residues. This chain's CDR3 is CASLLLTGGLTDTQYF. CDR3 sequence (DNA): TGTGCCAGCCTCCTCCTGACAGGCGGACTCACAGATACGCAGTATTTT. Complete variable domain (other parts from reference TRBV18 and TRBJ2-3): NAGVMQNPRHLVRRRGQEARLRCSPMKGHSHVYWYRQLPEEGLKFMVYLQKENIIDESGMPKERFSAEFPKEGPSILRIQQVVRGDSAAYFCASLLLTGGLTDTQYFGPGTRLTVL.

CDR3 sequence (DNA): TGTGCCAGCAGTTACGAAATTTCGGGTGACACATGGGTGAACACTGAAGCTTTCTTT. Encoded protein: CASSYEISGDTWVNTEAFF. The chain carries TRBV6-2 or TRBV6-3 and TRBJ1-1; D uncertain. The CDR3 consists of 19 residues. Germline V gives CDR1 MNHEY, CDR2 SVGEGT. V was trimmed by 2 bases and J by 0 bases, leaving 22 bases between them.

The V and J genes are TRBV29-1 and TRBJ2-3; D is perhaps TRBD1 or TRBD2 (5 bases each). V was trimmed by 6 bases and J by 6 bases, leaving 13 bases between them. Germline CDR1 reads SQVTM; CDR2 reads ANQGSEA. The CDR3 has 12 residues. The CDR3, as DNA: TGCAGCGTGAGGGGACCGGGGGATACGCAGTATTTT. Its protein product is CSVRGPGDTQYF.

The V gene is TRBV7-2, the J gene TRBJ1-4; D gene uncertain. CDR1 and CDR2 (germline): SGHTA, FQGNSA. The CDR3 has 15 residues. Trimming stripped 4 bases from V and 0 bases from J, with 9 bases between. This CDR3 is CASSSRRTTNEKLFF. CDR3 in DNA: TGTGCCAGCAGCTCCCGACGGACAACTAATGAAAAACTGTTTTTT.

CDR3 coding DNA: TGTGCCAGCGCGGGGACGAGTTCGGAGACCCAGTACTTC. Protein product: CASAGTSSETQYF. The V call is TRBV27, the J call TRBJ2-5; D is possibly TRBD2 (6 bases). Germline CDR1 reads MNHEY; CDR2 reads SMNVEV (reference sequence). The ends were cut back, 8 bases at V and 5 bases at J, with 15 bases in the middle. The CDR3 has 13 residues.

This chain uses TRBV5-1 with TRBJ2-7; 14 bases align to TRBD2. CDR1 and CDR2 (germline): SGHRS, YFSETQ. CDR3 length: 15 amino acids. The V segment lost 4 bases and the J segment 3 bases; nucleotides outside the gene matches: 3. CDR3: CASSGGTSGGYEQYF. The CDR3, as DNA: TGCGCCAGCAGCGGAGGGACTAGCGGGGGCTACGAGCAGTACTTC.

This sequence joins TRBV27 and TRBJ1-5; 8 positions match TRBD1. The CDR3 has 17 residues. Germline trimming cut 6 bases from V and 0 bases from J; bases unmatched to any gene: 10. Germline V gene data show CDR1 as MNHEY and CDR2 as SMNVEV (reference sequence). The CDR3 nucleotides are TGTGCCAGCAGCCAACCCGGTCAGGGGGCTAGCAATCAGCCCCAGCATTTT. This gives the protein CASSQPGQGASNQPQHF.

The chain carries TRBV9 and TRBJ1-2; D gene unclear. CDR1 and CDR2 from the germline V gene are SGDLS and YYNGEE. This CDR3 is 13 amino acids long. V was trimmed by 3 bases and J by 2 bases, leaving 8 bases between them. This chain's CDR3 is CASSGRQNYGYTF. The CDR3 bases are TGTGCCAGCAGCGGACGGCAGAACTATGGCTACACCTTC.

The chain links TRBV19 to TRBJ2-1; TRBD1 matches at 7 bases. J was trimmed by 1 base and V by 7 bases; bases with no gene match: 4. The CDR3 contains 14 residues. Germline V gives CDR1 LNHDA, CDR2 SQIVND (reference sequence). The CDR3 reads CASKTGASYNEQFF. The CDR3 DNA sequence: TGTGCCAGTAAAACAGGGGCGTCCTACAATGAGCAGTTCTTC.

J is TRBJ2-5 and V is TRBV12-3 or TRBV12-4; unclear D gene. The CDR3 length is 12 residues. The V gene lost 3 bases and the J gene lost 5 bases, with 7 bases spanning the gap. This chain's CDR3 is CASSLDVETQYF. DNA for the CDR3: TGTGCCAGCAGTTTGGACGTGGAGACCCAGTACTTC.

This chain connects TRBV29-1 to TRBJ2-3, with D possibly being TRBD1 or TRBD2 (5 bases each). V gave up 0 bases and J gave up 4 bases, with 11 bases separating them. The CDR3 loop spans 14 amino acids. Germline CDR1 and CDR2: SQVTM and ANQGSEA. The CDR3 sequence: CSVEDPRGADTQYF. CDR3 DNA: TGCAGCGTTGAAGATCCACGAGGGGCAGATACGCAGTATTTT.

This clone appeared once. V is TRBV7-9 and J is TRBJ1-1, with TRBD1 matching over 9 bases. CDR3 length: 18 amino acids. V dropped 3 bases and J dropped 6; count of bases not matched to a gene: 17. Germline V gene sequence: CDR1 SEHNR, CDR2 FQNEAQ (reference sequence). The CDR3 DNA reads TGTGCCAGCAGCTTGTTACAGGGGGCGAGGGTAGTTGGATCTGAAGCTTTCTTT. The encoded protein is CASSLLQGARVVGSEAFF.

The chain links TRBV15 to TRBJ2-3; D gene uncertain. The CDR3 contains 13 residues. Between the trimmed V and J ends, which lost 0 bases and 5 bases, there was a span of 6 bases. Germline V gives CDR1 LNHNV, CDR2 YYDKDF (reference sequence). The CDR3 region has the DNA TGTGCCACCAGCAGAGATCTGGGAGATACGCAGTATTTT. Translating it yields CATSRDLGDTQYF.